This T cell receptor (beta chain) was identified during a study of cytomegalovirus exposure and HLA in healthy donors. At the level of the study: Tens of millions of unique TCR sequences came from HLA-typed donors in an early release.

Donors had nominal health at sampling but likely had unrecorded immune exposures. The PCR ran on 60 Vbeta and 13 Jbeta primers. The method was immunoSEQ multiplex PCR; TCRdb's version includes in-frame clones alone and lacks a portion of them. The data contain 200,000 or so clones, about 80% of them singletons. The germline V and J ends were trimmed by 4 bases and 4 bases, with 5 bases remaining between them. The V gene's germline CDR1 is GTSNPN and CDR2 SVGIG (reference sequence). This CDR3 region has 11 residues. This chain connects TRBV30 to TRBJ2-1; D call uncertain. The sequencing input was PBMCs. This receptor was obtained from a woman in her twenties or thirties in good health and CMV-seronegative. For the CDR3, the DNA is TGTGCCTGGAACCAGTACAATGAGCAGTTCTTC. It encodes CAWNQYNEQFF.